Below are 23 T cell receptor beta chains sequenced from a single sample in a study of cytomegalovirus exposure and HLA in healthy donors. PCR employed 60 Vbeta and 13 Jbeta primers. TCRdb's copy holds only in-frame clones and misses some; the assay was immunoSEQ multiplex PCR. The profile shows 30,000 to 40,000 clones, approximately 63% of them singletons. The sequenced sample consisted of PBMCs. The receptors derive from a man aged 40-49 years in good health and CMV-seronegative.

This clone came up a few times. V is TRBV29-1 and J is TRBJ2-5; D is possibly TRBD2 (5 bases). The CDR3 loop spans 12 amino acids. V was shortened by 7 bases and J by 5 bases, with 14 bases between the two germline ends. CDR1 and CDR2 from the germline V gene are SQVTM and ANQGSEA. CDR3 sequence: CSADGETETQYF. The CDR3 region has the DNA TGCAGCGCGGACGGGGAGACGGAGACCCAGTACTTC.

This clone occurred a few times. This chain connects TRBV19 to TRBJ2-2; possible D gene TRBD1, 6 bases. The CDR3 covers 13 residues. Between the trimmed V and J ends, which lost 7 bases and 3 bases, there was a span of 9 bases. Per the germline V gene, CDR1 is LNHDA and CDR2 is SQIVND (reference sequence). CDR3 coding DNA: TGTGCCAGTAACAGGGCGGACACCGGGGAGCTGTTTTTT. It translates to CASNRADTGELFF.

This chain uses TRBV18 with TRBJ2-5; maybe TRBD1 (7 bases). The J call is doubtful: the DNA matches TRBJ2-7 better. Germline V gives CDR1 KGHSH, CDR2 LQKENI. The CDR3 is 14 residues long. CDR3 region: CASSPRDSSYEQYF. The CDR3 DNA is TGTGCCAGCTCACCGCGGGACAGCTCCTACGAGCAGTACTTC.

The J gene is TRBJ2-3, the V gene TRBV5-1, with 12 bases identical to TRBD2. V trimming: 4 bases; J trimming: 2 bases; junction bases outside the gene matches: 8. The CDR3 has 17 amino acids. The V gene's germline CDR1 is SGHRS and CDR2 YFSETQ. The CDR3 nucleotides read TGCGCCAGCAGCCCGTGGACTAGCGGGGCCTTCACAGATACGCAGTATTTT. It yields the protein CASSPWTSGAFTDTQYF.

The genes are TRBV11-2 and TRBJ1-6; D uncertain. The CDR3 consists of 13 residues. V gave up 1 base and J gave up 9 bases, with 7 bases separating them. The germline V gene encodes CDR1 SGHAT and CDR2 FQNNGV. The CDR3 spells CASSLGVVSPLHF. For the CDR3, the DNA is TGTGCCAGCAGCTTAGGCGTTGTTTCACCCCTCCACTTT.

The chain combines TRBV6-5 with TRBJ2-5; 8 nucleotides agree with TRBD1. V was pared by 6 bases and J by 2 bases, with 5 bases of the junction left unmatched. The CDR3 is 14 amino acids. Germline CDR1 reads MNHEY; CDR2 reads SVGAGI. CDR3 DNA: TGTGCCAGCAGAGCGGACAGGGTTCAAGAGACCCAGTACTTC. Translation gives CASRADRVQETQYF.

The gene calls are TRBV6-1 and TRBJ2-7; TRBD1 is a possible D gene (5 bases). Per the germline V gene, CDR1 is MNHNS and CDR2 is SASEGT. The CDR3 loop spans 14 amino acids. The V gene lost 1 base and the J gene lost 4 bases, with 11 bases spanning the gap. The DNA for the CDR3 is TGTGCCAGCAGTGAAGGGACAACGCAGTACGAGCAGTACTTC. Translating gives CASSEGTTQYEQYF.

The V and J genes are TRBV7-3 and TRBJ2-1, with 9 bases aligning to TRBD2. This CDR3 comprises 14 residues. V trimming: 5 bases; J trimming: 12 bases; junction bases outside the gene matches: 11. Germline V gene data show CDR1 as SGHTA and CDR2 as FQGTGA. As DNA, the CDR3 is TGTGCCAGCAGCGCAGCGGGGGGAATGCGAGGGCAGTTCTTC. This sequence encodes CASSAAGGMRGQFF.

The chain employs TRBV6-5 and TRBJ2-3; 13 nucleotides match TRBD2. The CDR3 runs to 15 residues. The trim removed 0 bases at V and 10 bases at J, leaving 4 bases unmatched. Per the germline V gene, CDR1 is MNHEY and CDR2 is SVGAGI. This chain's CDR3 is CASSYSGLAGSPQYF. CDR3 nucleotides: TGTGCCAGCAGTTACTCGGGACTAGCGGGGTCCCCGCAGTATTTT.

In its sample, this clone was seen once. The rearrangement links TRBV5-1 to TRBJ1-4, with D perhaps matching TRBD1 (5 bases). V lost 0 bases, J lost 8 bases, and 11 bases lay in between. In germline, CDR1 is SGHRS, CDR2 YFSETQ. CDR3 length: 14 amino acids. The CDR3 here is CASSLAGVEEKLFF. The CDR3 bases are TGCGCCAGCAGCTTGGCGGGGGTCGAGGAAAAACTGTTTTTT.

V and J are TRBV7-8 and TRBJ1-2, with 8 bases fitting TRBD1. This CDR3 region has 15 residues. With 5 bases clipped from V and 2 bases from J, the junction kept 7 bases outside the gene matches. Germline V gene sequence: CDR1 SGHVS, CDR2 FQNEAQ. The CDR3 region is CASSQRTGTNYGYTF. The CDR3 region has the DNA TGTGCCAGCAGCCAGCGGACAGGGACCAACTATGGCTACACCTTC.

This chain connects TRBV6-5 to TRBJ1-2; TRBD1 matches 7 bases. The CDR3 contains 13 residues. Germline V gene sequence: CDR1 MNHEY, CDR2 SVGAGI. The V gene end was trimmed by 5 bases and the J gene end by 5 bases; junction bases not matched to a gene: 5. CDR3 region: CASSRQGSYGYTF. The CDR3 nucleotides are TGTGCCAGCAGTCGACAGGGATCATATGGCTACACCTTC.

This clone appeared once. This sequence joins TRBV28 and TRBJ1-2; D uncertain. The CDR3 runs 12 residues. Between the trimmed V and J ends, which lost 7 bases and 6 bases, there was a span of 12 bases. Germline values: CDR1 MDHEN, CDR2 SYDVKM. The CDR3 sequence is CASTTVGDGYTF. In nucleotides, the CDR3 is TGTGCCAGCACTACGGTCGGGGATGGCTACACCTTC.

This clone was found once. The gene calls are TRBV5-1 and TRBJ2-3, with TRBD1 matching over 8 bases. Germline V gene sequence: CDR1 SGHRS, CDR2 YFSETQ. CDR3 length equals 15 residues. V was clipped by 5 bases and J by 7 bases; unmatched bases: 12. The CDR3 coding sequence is TGCGCCAGCAGTCATCTTCCGGGACAGGAAAATACGCAGTATTTT. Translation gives CASSHLPGQENTQYF.

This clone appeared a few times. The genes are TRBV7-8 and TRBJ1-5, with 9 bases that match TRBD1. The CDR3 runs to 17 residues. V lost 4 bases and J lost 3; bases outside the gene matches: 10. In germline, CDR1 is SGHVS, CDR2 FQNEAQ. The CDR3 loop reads CASSSRGDRATNQPQHF. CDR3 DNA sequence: TGTGCCAGCAGCTCTAGGGGGGACAGGGCCACCAATCAGCCCCAGCATTTT.

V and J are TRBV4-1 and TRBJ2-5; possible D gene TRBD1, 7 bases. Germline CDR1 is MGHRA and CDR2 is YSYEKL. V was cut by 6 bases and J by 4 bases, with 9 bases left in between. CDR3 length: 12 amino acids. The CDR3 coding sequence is TGCGCCAGCAGTCAGGGGGGAGAGACCCAGTACTTC. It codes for CASSQGGETQYF.

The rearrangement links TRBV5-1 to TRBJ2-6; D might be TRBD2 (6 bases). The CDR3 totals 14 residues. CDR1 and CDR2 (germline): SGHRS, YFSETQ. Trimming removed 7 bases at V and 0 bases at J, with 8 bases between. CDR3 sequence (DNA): TGCGCCAGCGGGGAGGCCTCTGGGGCCAACGTCCTGACTTTC. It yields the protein CASGEASGANVLTF.

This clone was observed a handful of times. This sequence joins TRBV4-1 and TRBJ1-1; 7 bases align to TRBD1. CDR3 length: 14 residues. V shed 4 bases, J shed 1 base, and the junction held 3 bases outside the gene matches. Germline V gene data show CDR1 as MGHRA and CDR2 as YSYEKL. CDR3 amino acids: CASSLGQTNTEAFF. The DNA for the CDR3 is TGCGCCAGCAGCCTGGGACAGACGAACACTGAAGCTTTCTTT.

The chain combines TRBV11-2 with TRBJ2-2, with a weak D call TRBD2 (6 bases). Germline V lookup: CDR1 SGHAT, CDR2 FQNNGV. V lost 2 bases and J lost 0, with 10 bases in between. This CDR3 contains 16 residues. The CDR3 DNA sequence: TGTGCCAGCAGCTTATGGGCGGGGTCGAACACCGGGGAGCTGTTTTTT. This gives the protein CASSLWAGSNTGELFF.

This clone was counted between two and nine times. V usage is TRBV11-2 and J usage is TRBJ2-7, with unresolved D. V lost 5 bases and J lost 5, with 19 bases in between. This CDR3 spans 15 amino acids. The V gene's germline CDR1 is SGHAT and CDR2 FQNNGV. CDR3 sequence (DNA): TGTGCCAGCAGCCCCCGATCAGCTGGGCCTGACGAGCAGTACTTC. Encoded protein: CASSPRSAGPDEQYF. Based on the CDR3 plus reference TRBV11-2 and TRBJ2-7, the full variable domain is EAGVAQSPRYKIIEKRQSVAFWCNPISGHATLYWYQQILGQGPKLLIQFQNNGVVDDSQLPKDRFSAERLKGVDSTLKIQPAKLEDSAVYLCASSPRSAGPDEQYFGPGTRLTVT.

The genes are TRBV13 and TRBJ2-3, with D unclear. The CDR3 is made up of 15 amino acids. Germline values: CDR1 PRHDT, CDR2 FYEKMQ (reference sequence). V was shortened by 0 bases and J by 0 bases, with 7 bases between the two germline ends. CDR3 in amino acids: CASSLGSSSTDTQYF. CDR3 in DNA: TGTGCCAGCAGCTTAGGTTCCAGTAGCACAGATACGCAGTATTTT. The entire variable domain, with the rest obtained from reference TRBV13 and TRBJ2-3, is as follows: AAGVIQSPRHLIKEKRETATLKCYPIPRHDTVYWYQQGPGQDPQFLISFYEKMQSDKGSIPDRFSAQQFSDYHSELNMSSLELGDSALYFCASSLGSSSTDTQYFGPGTRLTVL.

DNA of the CDR3: TGTGCCTGGAGTGTACTAAGTCAGGGGGCGGCCGAGCAGTACTTC. Its protein product is CAWSVLSQGAAEQYF. This chain joins TRBV30 and TRBJ2-7, with TRBD1 identical over 8 bases. Per the germline V gene, CDR1 is GTSNPN and CDR2 is SVGIG (reference sequence). The length of the CDR3 is 15 residues. Germline trimming cut 0 bases from V and 6 bases from J; bases unmatched to any gene: 10.

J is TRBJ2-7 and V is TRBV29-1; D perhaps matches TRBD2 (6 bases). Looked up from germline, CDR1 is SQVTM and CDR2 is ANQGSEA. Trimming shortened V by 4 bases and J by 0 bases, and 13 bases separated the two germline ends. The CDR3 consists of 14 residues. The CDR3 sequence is CSVGFGSTSYEQYF. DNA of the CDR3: TGCAGCGTTGGTTTCGGGAGCACCTCCTACGAGCAGTACTTC.